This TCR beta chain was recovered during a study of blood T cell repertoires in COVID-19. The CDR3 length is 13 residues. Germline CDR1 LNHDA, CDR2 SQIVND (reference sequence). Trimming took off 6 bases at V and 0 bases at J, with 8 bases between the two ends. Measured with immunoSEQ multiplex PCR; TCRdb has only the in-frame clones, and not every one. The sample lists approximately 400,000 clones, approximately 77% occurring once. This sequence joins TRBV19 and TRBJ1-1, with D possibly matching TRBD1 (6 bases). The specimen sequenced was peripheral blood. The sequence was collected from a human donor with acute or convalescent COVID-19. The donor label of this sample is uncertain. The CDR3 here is CASSRDMNTEAFF. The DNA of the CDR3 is TGTGCCAGTAGCCGGGACATGAACACTGAAGCTTTCTTT.